This T cell receptor beta chain was documented in a study of CD8+ T cells in alopecia areata. General observations from the study: Possibly because of HLA-related factors, TCR sharing was less clear across patients than in mice.

Extracted from the samples, RNA was reverse transcribed into cDNA to serve as the sequencing template. TCRdb's table, derived via immunoSEQ multiplex PCR, lists solely in-frame clones and lacks some. The table has 150,000 to 200,000 clones, 60% seen once. This clone was found a few times. Its antigen is unknown. The CDR3 sequence is 13 residues long. V shed 6 bases, J shed 12 bases, and the junction held 13 bases outside the gene matches. Germline loops: CDR1 SGHTA, CDR2 FQGNSA. Treatment: oral pan-JAK inhibitor, 5-10 mg twice daily. From alopecia areata patients, lesional scalp punch biopsies and peripheral blood were collected.

This clonotype was obtained from a human donor with alopecia areata. The rearrangement joins TRBV7-2 to TRBJ1-1; 7 positions match TRBD1. This specimen consisted of CD4+ T cells sorted from blood, obtained at week 24, from a patient treated with tofacitinib. Here the CDR3 reads CASSNPSTGRPFF. DNA of the CDR3: TGTGCCAGCAGTAATCCCTCGACAGGGCGGCCTTTCTTT. The full variable domain, its missing parts supplied by reference TRBV7-2 and TRBJ1-1, is GAGVSQSPSNKVTEKGKDVELRCDPISGHTALYWYRQSLGQGLEFLIYFQGNSAPDKSGLPSDRFSAERTGGSVSTLTIQRTQQEDSAVYLCASSNPSTGRPFFGQGTRLTVV.